The 27 T cell receptor beta chains presented below share a single source sample, sequenced in a study of regulatory T cells in long-lasting Graves disease. The authors built TCR beta libraries using iRepertoire HTBI primers and Arm-PCR of CDR3 regions. TCRdb re-called the multiplex PCR reads with MiXCR, one entry per CDR3 protein. The table includes 360,000 or so distinct CDR3 sequences, over 15% detected once. Noted time point: newly diagnosed GD, antithyroid drugs for less than 3 months. Following extraction of RNA from PBMCs, that RNA was used to make the TCR library. This sample also belongs to another study, concerning T cells in Graves' hyperthyroidism and ophthalmopathy.

The sample here was peripheral blood mononuclear cells (PBMCs), taken at new diagnosis, from a patient treated with antithyroid drugs. Every receptor here comes from a man aged 35-49 years with Graves disease.

This clonotype was found a few times. The chain has TRBV5-5 and TRBJ2-5; possibly TRBD2 for D (7 bases). V lost 4 bases and J 5 bases, leaving 15 bases between the germline ends. The CDR3 spans 14 residues. Per germline, CDR1 SGHKS and CDR2 YYEKEE (reference sequence). CDR3 loop: CASSTPRGGETQYF. For the CDR3, the DNA is TGTGCCAGCAGCACGCCCAGGGGAGGGGAGACCCAGTACTTC.

There are many counts of this clonotype. This chain connects TRBV24-1 to TRBJ2-7, with D hard to call. The germline CDR1 and CDR2 sequences are KGHDR and SFDVKD. Deletions cut 9 bases from V and 7 bases from J, with 12 bases between. This CDR3 is built from 11 residues. Here the CDR3 reads CATYLPFEQYF. CDR3 DNA: TGTGCCACCTACCTACCGTTTGAGCAGTACTTC.

This clonotype was seen many times. The CDR3 spells CATALPGRGGYTF. The CDR3 coding sequence is TGTGCCACCGCGCTCCCCGGGAGGGGAGGCTACACCTTC. The chain links TRBV11-3 to TRBJ1-2; tentative D call: TRBD1 (5 bases). The V and J ends lost 10 bases and 8 bases respectively, with 20 bases between them. The V gene's germline CDR1 is SGHNT and CDR2 YENEEA. This CDR3 spans 13 amino acids.

This clonotype was observed many times. This chain uses TRBV20-1 with TRBJ2-7, with 9 bases identical to TRBD1. CDR1 is DFQATT and CDR2 is SNEGSKA in the germline V gene (reference sequence). V was pared by 4 bases and J by 7 bases, with 11 bases of the junction left unmatched. This CDR3 region has 14 residues. The CDR3 region has the DNA TGCAGTGCTACTAGGCCGTCGACAGGGGGGGAGCAGTACTTC. Its translation: CSATRPSTGGEQYF.

This clonotype was picked up many times. The chain carries TRBV4-1 and TRBJ2-7, with D possibly being TRBD1 or TRBD2 (7 bases each). The ends were cut back, 3 bases at V and 4 bases at J, with 19 bases in the middle. Germline V lookup: CDR1 MGHRA, CDR2 YSYEKL. The CDR3 contains 16 residues. CDR3 DNA: TGCGCCAGCAGCCATCCCCTCGTCAGGGGGGGTTACGAGCAGTACTTC. It encodes CASSHPLVRGGYEQYF.

This chain joins TRBV25-1 and TRBJ2-7, with D possibly being TRBD2 (6 bases). V shed 1 base and J shed 2 bases, with 12 bases lying between them. The CDR3 is made up of 15 amino acids. Germline CDR1 and CDR2: MGHDK and SYGVNS. The CDR3 spells CASSESGLPTYEQYF. In DNA form, the CDR3 reads TGTGCCAGCAGTGAATCAGGACTACCGACCTACGAGCAGTACTTC.

This clonotype was recorded a few times. This may come from a read error, since a much larger clone is one base off. The chain is built from TRBV2 and TRBJ2-1, with D maybe TRBD1 (5 bases). V was cut by 5 bases and J by 10 bases, with 9 bases left in between. CDR1 SNHLY and CDR2 FYNNEI come from the germline V gene. The CDR3 length is 11 residues. The CDR3 region is CASSPWGEQFF. In DNA form, the CDR3 reads TGTGCCAGCAGTCCCTGGGGCGAGCAGTTCTTC.

The V gene is TRBV10-1, the J gene TRBJ2-3; D not certain. CDR3 length: 14 amino acids. Germline V gene data show CDR1 as WNHNN and CDR2 as SYGVQD (reference sequence). Trimming shortened V by 2 bases and J by 6 bases, and 12 bases separated the two germline ends. CDR3 bases: TGCGCCAGCAGTGAGCCGGGCCCCCGGGATACGCAGTATTTT. Translated, it gives CASSEPGPRDTQYF.

This clonotype was seen repeatedly, ten times or more. The V call is TRBV20-1, the J call TRBJ2-1; a possible D gene is TRBD1 (5 bases). V lost 3 bases and J 5 bases, leaving 11 bases between the germline ends. Germline CDR1 DFQATT, CDR2 SNEGSKA (reference sequence). CDR3 length: 13 residues. In nucleotides, the CDR3 is TGCAGTGCTAGTCAGGGTTCTGACAATGAGCAGTTCTTC. It is translated as CSASQGSDNEQFF.

This sequence joins TRBV6-5 and TRBJ2-5; D is unclear. The CDR3 sequence is 14 residues long. CDR1 is MNHEY and CDR2 is SVGAGI in the germline V gene. Trimming left V 0 bases short and J 2 bases short, with 7 bases between. The CDR3 nucleotides are TGTGCCAGCAGTTACTCGGGTCTACAAGAGACCCAGTACTTC. Amino acids: CASSYSGLQETQYF.

This clonotype was detected many times. This CDR3 reads CASSFGKRGAVYEQYF. The CDR3 DNA reads TGTGCCAGCAGTTTTGGCAAGCGGGGGGCGGTATACGAGCAGTACTTC. J is TRBJ2-7 and V is TRBV27, with TRBD2 matching 9 bases. The CDR3 length is 16 residues. The germline gives CDR1 MNHEY, CDR2 SMNVEV (reference sequence). V dropped 3 bases and J dropped 4; count of bases not matched to a gene: 10.

This clonotype was detected ten times or more. V gene TRBV5-5 combines with J gene TRBJ1-2, with D hard to call. Germline loops: CDR1 SGHKS, CDR2 YYEKEE (reference sequence). Trimming took off 0 bases at V and 2 bases at J, with 5 bases between the two ends. The CDR3 length is 13 residues. The CDR3 nucleotides read TGTGCCAGCAGCTTGGCGGAGAACTATGGCTACACCTTC. It codes for CASSLAENYGYTF.

The chain employs TRBV9 and TRBJ2-5; TRBD2 is a possible D gene (6 bases). This CDR3 is built from 15 residues. V lost 4 bases to trimming and J lost 3 bases, with 16 bases between them. Germline V CDR1 and CDR2: SGDLS, YYNGEE. DNA of the CDR3: TGTGCCAGCAGCTTTAGGGGTGGAGGGGAAGAGACCCAGTACTTC. Its protein is CASSFRGGGEETQYF.

As for this clonotype: A much more abundant neighbour one base away suggests this may be a read error. The V gene is TRBV28, the J gene TRBJ1-1, with D uncertain. From germline, CDR1 is MDHEN and CDR2 SYDVKM. This CDR3 region has 15 residues. The CDR3 here is CASSLVGTENTGAFF. Written as DNA, the CDR3 is TGTGCCAGCAGTTTAGTAGGAACGGAGAACACTGGAGCTTTCTTT.

The table lists this clonotype with many counts. The chain uses TRBV3-1 and TRBJ1-1, with D unresolved. Trimming cost V 1 base and J 0 bases, with 0 bases left between them. Germline V gene lookup returns CDR1 LGHDT and CDR2 YNNKEL (reference sequence). This CDR3 is built from 12 residues. In nucleotides, the CDR3 is TGTGCCAGCAGCCAAGTGAACACTGAAGCTTTCTTT. This sequence encodes CASSQVNTEAFF.

This clonotype was found many times. This chain joins TRBV12-3 or TRBV12-4 and TRBJ2-5; D possibly matches TRBD1 or TRBD2 (5 bases each). This CDR3 spans 13 amino acids. Trimming took 6 bases from V and 5 from J, leaving 13 bases between them. CDR3 sequence reads: CASRKWDRETQYF. Written as DNA, the CDR3 is TGTGCCAGCAGGAAATGGGACCGCGAGACCCAGTACTTC.

This clonotype has a count of ten or more. This sequence joins TRBV2 and TRBJ2-7; 7 bases fit TRBD2. CDR3 length equals 13 residues. Germline assignment: CDR1 SNHLY and CDR2 FYNNEI. V was pared by 3 bases and J by 9 bases, with 8 bases of the junction left unmatched. The CDR3 DNA reads TGTGCCAGCAGTGATACGCGGGGGATCGCGCAGTACTTC. Residues: CASSDTRGIAQYF.

This sequence joins TRBV20-1 and TRBJ2-2; no clear D. V was cut by 5 bases and J by 1 base, with 11 bases left in between. Germline loops: CDR1 DFQATT, CDR2 SNEGSKA (reference sequence). The CDR3 is 14 amino acids. The DNA of the CDR3 is TGCAGTGCTGCGCGGACGGTGAACACCGGGGAGCTGTTTTTT. It yields the protein CSAARTVNTGELFF.

Remarks on this clonotype: A single base is all that separates this from a far larger clone, so a read error is likely. The chain links TRBV28 to TRBJ2-3; 7 positions match TRBD1. The J call may be incorrect, as the DNA end agrees better with TRBJ1-1. The CDR3 extends over 14 amino acids. CDR1 is MDHEN, CDR2 SYDVKM, per germline. In DNA form, the CDR3 reads TGTGCCAGCAGGATAGGGGGCTTGTGGATTGAAGCTTTCTTT. Translating gives CASRIGGLWIEAFF.

In this sample, this clonotype turned up a few times. Written as DNA, the CDR3 is TGTGCCAGCAGCCAAGTCGCGGGGGGGCGTAACACCGGGGAGCTGTTTTTT. This encodes CASSQVAGGRNTGELFF. The chain links TRBV3-1 to TRBJ2-2, with 9 bases identical to TRBD2. There are 17 residues in the CDR3. The trim removed 1 base at V and 2 bases at J, leaving 5 bases unmatched. Germline CDR1 and CDR2: LGHDT and YNNKEL (reference sequence).

The chain carries TRBV20-1 and TRBJ1-5, with 9 bases that match TRBD1. J lost 0 bases, V lost 6 bases, and 6 bases had no gene match. CDR3 length equals 15 residues. Germline values: CDR1 DFQATT, CDR2 SNEGSKA (reference sequence). The CDR3 DNA is TGCAGTGCGGGACAGGGCTTTGATAGCAATCAGCCCCAGCATTTT. It specifies CSAGQGFDSNQPQHF.

This clonotype was observed at least ten times. The chain combines TRBV12-3 or TRBV12-4 with TRBJ2-2, with D possibly being TRBD1 or TRBD2 (5 bases each). V lost 5 bases, J lost 6 bases, and 13 bases lay in between. The CDR3 is made up of 14 amino acids. In DNA, the CDR3 is TGTGCCAGCAGTACTAATGGGGGACCCGGGGAGCTGTTTTTT. Protein: CASSTNGGPGELFF.

This clonotype was seen at least ten times. V usage is TRBV6-2 or TRBV6-3 and J usage is TRBJ2-3, with D perhaps matching TRBD2 (5 bases). The CDR3 length is 20 residues. Germline CDR1 MNHEY, CDR2 SVGEGT. V shed 4 bases and J shed 0 bases, with 26 bases lying between them. CDR3 sequence: CASSWSRDPGGLASTDTQYF. CDR3 coding DNA: TGTGCCAGCAGTTGGTCCCGAGATCCGGGCGGGCTAGCAAGCACAGATACGCAGTATTTT.

The rearrangement joins TRBV20-1 to TRBJ2-7; the D gene is possibly TRBD2 (6 bases). The CDR3 spans 11 residues. V was trimmed by 7 bases and J by 7 bases, leaving 14 bases between them. Germline CDR1 and CDR2: DFQATT and SNEGSKA (reference sequence). CDR3 sequence reads: CSGFGGAEQYF. CDR3 coding DNA: TGCAGTGGGTTCGGGGGTGCAGAGCAGTACTTC.

This clonotype was observed at least ten times. The rearrangement uses TRBV10-3 and TRBJ2-2; 11 bases line up with TRBD1. V gave up 6 bases and J gave up 4 bases; unmatched junction bases: 10. Germline CDR1 ENHRY, CDR2 SYGVKD. The CDR3 is 17 residues long. The CDR3 sequence: CAIRPRDRGKSTGELFF. CDR3 sequence (DNA): TGTGCCATCAGGCCCCGGGACAGGGGGAAGAGCACCGGGGAGCTGTTTTTT.

The table lists this clonotype with many counts. V gene TRBV6-1 combines with J gene TRBJ2-3; 7 positions agree with TRBD1. The CDR3 runs to 16 residues. Germline V gene data show CDR1 as MNHNS and CDR2 as SASEGT. J was trimmed by 2 bases and V by 6 bases; bases with no gene match: 11. CDR3: CASRTVQGDLTDTQYF. The CDR3 nucleotides read TGTGCCAGCAGGACAGTGCAGGGGGACCTCACAGATACGCAGTATTTT.

In its sample, this clonotype was seen many times. V and J are TRBV11-2 and TRBJ1-5; weak D call: TRBD1 (5 bases). Trimming removed 1 base at V and 1 base at J, with 8 bases between. The CDR3 consists of 15 residues. Germline V CDR1 and CDR2: SGHAT, FQNNGV. For the CDR3, the DNA is TGTGCCAGCAGCTTAGCCGGGGACAGCAATCAGCCCCAGCATTTT. This gives the protein CASSLAGDSNQPQHF.